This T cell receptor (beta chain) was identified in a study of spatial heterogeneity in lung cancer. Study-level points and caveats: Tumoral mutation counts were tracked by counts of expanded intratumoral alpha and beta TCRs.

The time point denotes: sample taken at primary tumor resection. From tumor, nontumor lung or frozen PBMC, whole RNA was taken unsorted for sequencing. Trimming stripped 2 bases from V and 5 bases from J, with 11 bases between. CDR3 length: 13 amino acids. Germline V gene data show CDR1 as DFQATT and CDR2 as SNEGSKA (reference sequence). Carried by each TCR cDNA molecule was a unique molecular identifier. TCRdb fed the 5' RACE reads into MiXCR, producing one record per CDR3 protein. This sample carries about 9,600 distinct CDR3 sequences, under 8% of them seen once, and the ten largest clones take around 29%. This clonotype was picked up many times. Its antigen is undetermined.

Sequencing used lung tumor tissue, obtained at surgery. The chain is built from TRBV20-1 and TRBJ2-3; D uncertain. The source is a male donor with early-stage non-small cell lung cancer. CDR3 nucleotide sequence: TGCAGTGCTAGACAGACTGGGGAAGATACGCAGTATTTT. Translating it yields CSARQTGEDTQYF.